The 20 T cell receptor beta chains given below trace back to one sample, sequenced in a study of T cell changes during pregnancy in multiple sclerosis. The repertoire was sequenced with immunoSEQ multiplex PCR; TCRdb's copy has only in-frame clones and lacks some. This table holds some 60,000 clones, about 91% found once. The sample consisted of peripheral blood, taken in the first trimester of pregnancy. These receptors came from a female donor with multiple sclerosis, enrolled in a pregnancy study.

The chain is built from TRBV10-3 and TRBJ2-1, with 12 bases lining up with TRBD2. This CDR3 region has 19 residues. Trimming removed 0 bases from V and 9 bases from J; junction bases left unmatched: 15. Germline lookup yields CDR1 ENHRY and CDR2 SYGVKD. As DNA, the CDR3 is TGTGCCATCAGTGAGTCGTACGCTAGCGGGGGGGCCGGTTATATTGAGCAGTTCTTC. This sequence encodes CAISESYASGGAGYIEQFF.

This chain joins TRBV7-3 and TRBJ2-3; 10 bases agree with TRBD2. V shed 5 bases and J 0 bases; nucleotides not matched to a gene: 5. Germline loops: CDR1 SGHTA, CDR2 FQGTGA. This CDR3 comprises 16 residues. The CDR3 DNA is TGTGCCAGCAGCCCACTAGCGGGGACTAGCACAGATACGCAGTATTTT. This translates into CASSPLAGTSTDTQYF.

This chain joins TRBV9 and TRBJ2-5; D possibly corresponds to TRBD2 (6 bases). The CDR3 runs 18 residues. Germline V CDR1 and CDR2: SGDLS, YYNGEE. V was shortened by 4 bases and J by 1 base, with 23 bases between the two germline ends. The CDR3 bases are TGTGCCAGCAGCCCCATCTTAACTTCGGGGGTCCTCCAAGAGACCCAGTACTTC. Translation: CASSPILTSGVLQETQYF. Full variable domain (missing parts from reference TRBV9 and TRBJ2-5): DSGVTQTPKHLITATGQRVTLRCSPRSGDLSVYWYQQSLDQGLQFLIQYYNGEERAKGNILERFSAQQFPDLHSELNLSSLELGDSALYFCASSPILTSGVLQETQYFGPGTRLLVL.

A few counts support this clone. The CDR3 region has the DNA TGTGCCAGCAGTTTATTGGGGGGGAGTGGCTACACCTTC. It yields the protein CASSLLGGSGYTF. The gene calls are TRBV28 and TRBJ1-2; possibly TRBD1 for D (5 bases). Trimming pared 1 base from V and 7 bases from J, leaving 10 bases between. CDR3 length equals 13 residues. Per the germline V gene, CDR1 is MDHEN and CDR2 is SYDVKM.

The chain couples TRBV9 to TRBJ1-1, with 8 bases aligning to TRBD1. J lost 10 bases, V lost 0 bases, and 2 bases had no gene match. This CDR3 is 12 amino acids long. CDR1 is SGDLS, CDR2 YYNGEE, per germline. CDR3 sequence: CASSVATGGAFF. Written as DNA, the CDR3 is TGTGCCAGCAGCGTAGCTACAGGGGGAGCTTTCTTT. Drawing the rest from reference TRBV9 and TRBJ1-1, the complete variable domain is DSGVTQTPKHLITATGQRVTLRCSPRSGDLSVYWYQQSLDQGLQFLIQYYNGEERAKGNILERFSAQQFPDLHSELNLSSLELGDSALYFCASSVATGGAFFGQGTRLTVV.

In this sample, this clone turned up once. The chain joins TRBV10-3 to TRBJ2-7; TRBD1 aligns across 7 bases. The CDR3 consists of 13 residues. V dropped 11 bases and J dropped 2; count of bases not matched to a gene: 9. Germline CDR1 reads ENHRY; CDR2 reads SYGVKD. CDR3: CAVTTGQPYEQYF. In DNA form, the CDR3 reads TGTGCCGTAACGACAGGGCAACCCTACGAGCAGTACTTC.

This clone was seen a handful of times. The V and J genes are TRBV29-1 and TRBJ1-2, with 7 bases that match TRBD1. Germline CDR1 reads SQVTM; CDR2 reads ANQGSEA. The CDR3 is 11 amino acids. The J segment lost 6 bases and the V segment lost 8 bases, leaving 6 bases of the junction unmatched. In DNA, the CDR3 is TGCAGCACCTTAGGACAGGATGGCTACACCTTC. Amino acid sequence: CSTLGQDGYTF. The full variable domain, completed using reference TRBV29-1 and TRBJ1-2, is SAVISQKPSRDICQRGTSLTIQCQVDSQVTMMFWYRQQPGQSLTLIATANQGSEATYESGFVIDKFPISRPNLTFSTLTVSNMSPEDSSIYLCSTLGQDGYTFGSGTRLTVV.

This CDR3 is CASNPGEGNEKLFF. DNA of the CDR3: TGTGCCAGCAATCCTGGGGAGGGTAATGAAAAACTGTTTTTT. The J gene is TRBJ1-4, the V gene TRBV25-1; no clear D gene. The CDR3 has 14 amino acids. The V and J ends lost 7 bases and 4 bases respectively, with 13 bases between them. Germline V gene sequence: CDR1 MGHDK, CDR2 SYGVNS.

Here the CDR3 DNA reads TGTGCCAGTAGTATTACTGGTCTGAGGACTGAAGCTTTCTTT. Translation gives CASSITGLRTEAFF. The chain joins TRBV19 to TRBJ1-1; D gene ambiguous. This CDR3 comprises 14 residues. V lost 3 bases and J 5 bases, leaving 13 bases between the germline ends. Germline lookup yields CDR1 LNHDA and CDR2 SQIVND (reference sequence).

The V and J genes are TRBV19 and TRBJ1-5, with D unclear. CDR1 LNHDA and CDR2 SQIVND come from the germline V gene (reference sequence). This CDR3 has 14 amino acids. The CDR3 DNA reads TGTACCTCCGGGATGGTGCAAGGGAATCAGCCCCAGCATTTT. Its protein product is CTSGMVQGNQPQHF.

The CDR3 sequence is CASSESPNRAQYF. The CDR3 bases are TGTGCCAGCAGTGAATCCCCAAACAGGGCCCAGTACTTC. The rearrangement uses TRBV25-1 and TRBJ2-5, with a tentative D call TRBD1 (6 bases). The CDR3 length is 13 residues. Germline CDR1 and CDR2: MGHDK and SYGVNS. Trimming shortened V by 1 base and J by 9 bases, and 12 bases separated the two germline ends. The whole variable domain, remainder taken from reference TRBV25-1 and TRBJ2-5, is EADIYQTPRYLVIGTGKKITLECSQTMGHDKMYWYQQDPGMELHLIHYSYGVNSTEKGDLSSESTVSRIRTEHFPLTLESARPSHTSQYLCASSESPNRAQYFGPGTRLLVL.

This chain links TRBV5-6 with TRBJ1-2; D may be TRBD1 (6 bases). This CDR3 has 14 amino acids. Germline V lookup: CDR1 SGHDT, CDR2 YYEEEE. Trimming stripped 3 bases from V and 2 bases from J, with 11 bases between. The CDR3 region is CASSSRGGNYGYTF. The CDR3 region has the DNA TGTGCCAGCAGCTCGAGGGGGGGGAACTATGGCTACACCTTC.

The genes are TRBV5-1 and TRBJ1-2, with 9 nucleotides matching TRBD1. V trimming: 0 bases; J trimming: 8 bases; junction bases outside the gene matches: 8. The CDR3 length is 15 residues. CDR1 is SGHRS, CDR2 YFSETQ, per germline. The chain's CDR3 is CASSLALRDRDGYTF. Here the CDR3 DNA reads TGCGCCAGCAGCTTGGCACTTCGGGACAGGGACGGCTACACCTTC.

V gene TRBV4-1 combines with J gene TRBJ1-2; 7 nucleotides align to TRBD1. The CDR3 has 15 amino acids. The germline V gene encodes CDR1 MGHRA and CDR2 YSYEKL. The V segment lost 4 bases and the J segment 4 bases; nucleotides outside the gene matches: 9. This CDR3 reads CASSPTGSGGYGYTF. In DNA form, the CDR3 reads TGCGCCAGCAGCCCGACAGGATCAGGGGGCTATGGCTACACCTTC.

The V call is TRBV7-2, the J call TRBJ2-7; D uncertain. The CDR3 extends over 13 amino acids. Trimming shortened V by 5 bases and J by 2 bases, and 10 bases separated the two germline ends. CDR1 and CDR2 from the germline V gene are SGHTA and FQGNSA. The CDR3, as DNA: TGTGCCAGCAGCCCCAGCGCCGCCTACGAGCAGTACTTC. This gives the protein CASSPSAAYEQYF.

The chain links TRBV7-8 to TRBJ1-5; a weak D match, TRBD1 (6 bases). V lost 1 base to trimming and J lost 7 bases, with 20 bases between them. The germline CDR1 and CDR2 sequences are SGHVS and FQNEAQ. This CDR3 spans 17 amino acids. The CDR3 reads CASSLVVWGQEIQPQHF. CDR3 coding DNA: TGTGCCAGCAGCTTAGTGGTATGGGGGCAGGAAATACAGCCCCAGCATTTT.

The chain combines TRBV5-1 with TRBJ1-2; the match to TRBD1 covers 9 bases. The J segment lost 2 bases and the V segment lost 5 bases, leaving 4 bases of the junction unmatched. This CDR3 is built from 14 residues. Germline V gene data show CDR1 as SGHRS and CDR2 as YFSETQ. The CDR3 nucleotides are TGCGCCAGCAGTCCCGGGACAGGGAACTATGGCTACACCTTC. This translates into CASSPGTGNYGYTF.

The chain carries TRBV6-1 and TRBJ1-2; 9 bases are a match to TRBD1. CDR1 and CDR2 from the germline V gene are MNHNS and SASEGT. This CDR3 is built from 16 residues. V trimming: 4 bases; J trimming: 3 bases; junction bases outside the gene matches: 9. CDR3 protein: CASSATGGAGDYGYTF. CDR3 nucleotide sequence: TGTGCCAGCAGTGCTACAGGGGGCGCAGGGGACTATGGCTACACCTTC.

This clone was picked up one time. The J gene is TRBJ1-2, the V gene TRBV30; 8 bases match TRBD1. The CDR3 has 14 amino acids. Germline CDR1 and CDR2: GTSNPN and SVGIG (reference sequence). The trim removed 3 bases at V and 8 bases at J, leaving 11 bases unmatched. The CDR3 DNA reads as TGTGCCTGGAGCAAACAGGGGGGTCTAATAGGCTACACCTTC. It encodes CAWSKQGGLIGYTF.

This clone was seen more than once but under ten times. The rearrangement uses TRBV7-9 and TRBJ2-1; D perhaps matches TRBD2 (5 bases). V was shortened by 2 bases and J by 3 bases, with 20 bases between the two germline ends. The CDR3 consists of 18 residues. CDR1 and CDR2 from the germline V gene are SEHNR and FQNEAQ (reference sequence). CDR3: CASSLSDRGASLYNEQFF. In nucleotides, the CDR3 is TGTGCCAGCAGCTTAAGTGATCGGGGAGCGTCCCTCTACAATGAGCAGTTCTTC.